This TCR beta chain was captured in a study of OX40 agonist ivuxolimab in advanced cancers. About the research overall: Intravenous ivuxolimab at 0.01 to 10 mg/kg was given to patients every 2 weeks.

Broader study findings: Clonal expansion in partial responders at 0.1-3.0 mg/kg ranked among the lowest. Fewer expanded clones were found on average in CD4+ than in CD8+ T cells.

V was clipped by 1 base and J by 4 bases, with 11 bases between them. CDR3 length: 14 residues. Germline CDR1 is GTSNPN and CDR2 is SVGIG (reference sequence). Sampled blood was obtained at baseline, cycle 4 day 1, and cycle 7 day 1. Generated by immunoSEQ multiplex PCR, the TCRdb table keeps only in-frame clones and is missing some. The profile covers about 35,000 clones, with 80% to 85% appearing a single time and more than 20% taken by the ten largest. With respect to this clone: Its antigen remains unidentified.

The chain has TRBV30 and TRBJ1-3; D is undetermined. This TCR was sampled from an adult with an advanced solid tumor such as melanoma, head and neck, liver or kidney cancer. This specimen was CD4+ or CD8+ T cells sorted from blood, taken in a trial of the OX40 agonist ivuxolimab. The CDR3 nucleotides are TGTGCCTGGAGTGAGAGAACATTGGGAAACACCATATATTTT. Its translation is CAWSERTLGNTIYF.